Reported below is one T cell receptor beta chain. Its target is not known. Expressed TCRB transcripts were sequenced because the entire RNA isolate underwent reverse transcription. Using immunoSEQ multiplex PCR, the repertoire was profiled, and TCRdb retains in-frame clones only, with some absent. The sample shows roughly 340,000 clones, roughly an eighth of them seen only once. Per germline, CDR1 KGHSH and CDR2 LQKENI. Trimming took 3 bases from V and 7 from J, leaving 13 bases between them. This CDR3 has 14 residues. These data come from a study of beta chain features in type 1 diabetes. Study-wide points: Diminished insertions and augmented deletions at VDJ junctions characterized type 1 diabetes patients. Type 1 diabetes patients had moderately but significantly shorter TCRB CDR3s in all four CD4+ subsets.

This clonotype was sampled from a woman between 18 and 30 years old with type 1 diabetes. This chain uses TRBV18 with TRBJ2-4, with a weak D call TRBD1 (6 bases). The sample consisted of naive CD4+ T cells from blood. CDR3 amino acids: CASSPAWTDNIQYF. The CDR3 DNA reads as TGTGCCAGCTCACCGGCCTGGACAGACAACATTCAGTACTTC.